The sample holds many counts of the clone carrying this T cell receptor (beta chain). This specimen comes from a study of T cells in Graves' hyperthyroidism and ophthalmopathy. The ends were cut back, 6 bases at V and 6 bases at J, with 15 bases in the middle. Germline V lookup: CDR1 SGHAT, CDR2 FQDESV (reference sequence). The length of the CDR3 is 13 residues. Amplification targeted TCR beta CDR3 regions from RNA transcripts. The HTBI primer set served for first-round RT-PCR of the TCR CDR3. TCRdb reprocessed the multiplex PCR reads via MiXCR and lists one record per CDR3 protein. This repertoire shows fewer than 900,000 distinct CDR3 sequences, around 15% found once; its top ten account for roughly 8%.

The receptor was isolated from a man aged 18 to 29 with Graves' hyperthyroidism. The chain combines TRBV11-1 with TRBJ2-7, with a weak D call TRBD1 (6 bases). The material sequenced was blood. The CDR3 protein is CASSHGSQGEQYF. CDR3 nucleotides: TGTGCCAGCAGTCACGGGTCACAGGGCGAGCAGTACTTC.